These 21 T cell receptor beta chains came from one sample sequenced in a study of identical twins. TCRdb recomputed calls from the 5' RACE reads with MiXCR, one row per CDR3 protein. The table shows a few hundred thousand distinct CDR3 sequences, with roughly 13% occurring only once. The same sample was also used in a study of yellow fever vaccine responses in identical twins.

Sequencing was performed on memory (CD45RO+) T cells sorted from blood. These receptors were collected from a woman aged 18-30 years in good health.

A few counts support this clonotype. This chain uses TRBV9 with TRBJ1-5; D is unresolved. The CDR3 has 14 amino acids. V lost 1 base and J lost 8, with 13 bases in between. Germline V gene sequence: CDR1 SGDLS, CDR2 YYNGEE. The CDR3 region is CASSVTDSVEPQHF. The DNA for the CDR3 is TGTGCCAGCAGCGTAACGGATTCGGTTGAGCCCCAGCATTTT.

This clonotype has a handful of counts. V and J are TRBV12-3 or TRBV12-4 and TRBJ1-1; TRBD1 aligns across 8 bases. V trimming: 4 bases; J trimming: 1 base; junction bases outside the gene matches: 11. This CDR3 is built from 17 residues. CDR3 nucleotide sequence: TGTGCCAGCAGTTCCAGTCCCGGGACAGGAGAGAACACTGAAGCTTTCTTT. Its translation: CASSSSPGTGENTEAFF.

There are many counts of this clonotype. CDR3 loop: CASAVEGRTEQFF. CDR3 coding DNA: TGTGCCAGCGCGGTGGAGGGCCGAACTGAGCAGTTCTTC. The chain is built from TRBV11-2 and TRBJ2-1; possible D gene TRBD2, 6 bases. Trimming took 8 bases from V and 9 from J, leaving 17 bases between them. Germline V gene lookup returns CDR1 SGHAT and CDR2 FQNNGV. The length of the CDR3 is 13 residues.

The V and J genes are TRBV24-1 and TRBJ2-7; perhaps D is TRBD1 or TRBD2 (6 bases each). This CDR3 contains 15 residues. Germline loops: CDR1 KGHDR, CDR2 SFDVKD. V lost 5 bases to trimming and J lost 2 bases, with 15 bases between them. The CDR3 nucleotides are TGTGCCACCAGTGTAGGGGGGACGTCTACCTACGAGCAGTACTTC. Its translation is CATSVGGTSTYEQYF.

This chain uses TRBV5-6 with TRBJ2-5; 7 bases fit TRBD1. CDR3 length: 14 amino acids. V was clipped by 4 bases and J by 3 bases; unmatched bases: 6. The V gene's germline CDR1 is SGHDT and CDR2 YYEEEE. Here the CDR3 DNA reads TGTGCCAGCAGCCCCTTTGACAGGGAAGAGACCCAGTACTTC. Its protein product is CASSPFDREETQYF.

This clonotype was counted at least ten times. The rearrangement joins TRBV4-3 to TRBJ2-7; tentatively, D is TRBD1 (6 bases). Germline V gives CDR1 LGHNA, CDR2 YSLEER. Trimming removed 1 base at V and 3 bases at J, with 16 bases between. This CDR3 has 16 amino acids. CDR3 DNA sequence: TGCGCCAGCAGCCAAGGCCGTCCACAGGGTATCTACGAGCAGTACTTC. Encoded protein: CASSQGRPQGIYEQYF.

This clonotype was recorded a few times. DNA for the CDR3: TGCGCCAGCAGCTTAGGGACTAGCGGGAGAATGGTCTACGAGCAGTACTTC. Translation: CASSLGTSGRMVYEQYF. The chain employs TRBV5-1 and TRBJ2-7; 14 bases map to TRBD2. V was pared by 2 bases and J by 3 bases, with 7 bases of the junction left unmatched. The V gene's germline CDR1 is SGHRS and CDR2 YFSETQ. This CDR3 is built from 17 residues. Supplemented by reference TRBV5-1 and TRBJ2-7, the full variable domain reads KAGVTQTPRYLIKTRGQQVTLSCSPISGHRSVSWYQQTPGQGLQFLFEYFSETQRNKGNFPGRFSGRQFSNSRSEMNVSTLELGDSALYLCASSLGTSGRMVYEQYFGPGTRLTVT.

This rearrangement joins TRBV24-1 to TRBJ2-1, with 13 bases lining up with TRBD2. With 0 bases clipped from V and 5 bases from J, the junction kept 9 bases outside the gene matches. CDR1 is KGHDR, CDR2 SFDVKD, per germline. The CDR3 sequence is 19 residues long. CDR3 loop: CATSDLGAVLAGGDNEQFF. The CDR3 DNA reads TGTGCCACCAGTGATTTGGGGGCAGTACTAGCGGGAGGGGACAATGAGCAGTTCTTC.

The chain links TRBV5-1 to TRBJ2-2; TRBD1 matches 10 bases. The CDR3 spans 17 residues. Trimming took 5 bases from V and 4 from J; bases not matched to a gene: 11. CDR1 SGHRS and CDR2 YFSETQ come from the germline V gene. The CDR3 region is CASRHPTGGGGTGELFF. The CDR3 nucleotides are TGCGCCAGCAGGCACCCGACAGGGGGCGGCGGCACCGGGGAGCTGTTTTTT.

The chain combines TRBV18 with TRBJ2-2; a possible D gene is TRBD1 (6 bases). The V and J ends lost 5 bases and 5 bases respectively, with 12 bases between them. The CDR3 is 14 amino acids. Germline-derived CDR1 and CDR2 are KGHSH and LQKENI. The CDR3 region has the DNA TGTGCCAGCTCAGCCCATACAGGGACCGGGGAGCTGTTTTTT. Translation: CASSAHTGTGELFF.

The chain uses TRBV5-1 and TRBJ1-4, with D possibly matching TRBD1 (5 bases). Germline assignment: CDR1 SGHRS and CDR2 YFSETQ. Trimming left V 4 bases short and J 8 bases short, with 15 bases between. This CDR3 has 14 amino acids. The CDR3 DNA is TGCGCCAGCAGCCGCAGGGAAGGTTCGGAAAAACTGTTTTTT. Encoded protein: CASSRREGSEKLFF.

This sequence joins TRBV29-1 and TRBJ2-7; D uncertain. The V gene's germline CDR1 is SQVTM and CDR2 ANQGSEA. The CDR3 is made up of 12 amino acids. V was cut by 5 bases and J by 0 bases, with 8 bases left in between. For the CDR3, the DNA is TGCAGCGTTCGCTCAGGCTCCTACGAGCAGTACTTC. Its protein is CSVRSGSYEQYF.

The gene calls are TRBV20-1 and TRBJ1-1; D uncertain. The V end lost 7 bases, the J end lost 0 bases, and 6 bases lay between the germline ends. Germline CDR1 DFQATT, CDR2 SNEGSKA (reference sequence). The CDR3 consists of 11 residues. CDR3 sequence reads: CSVVVNTEAFF. As DNA, the CDR3 is TGCAGTGTGGTAGTGAACACTGAAGCTTTCTTT.

This sequence joins TRBV4-2 and TRBJ2-7, with 7 bases matching TRBD2. Germline V gives CDR1 LGHNA, CDR2 YNFKEQ. Trimming at V came to 3 bases and at J to 3 bases, leaving 11 bases not matched to a gene. CDR3 length: 16 residues. DNA of the CDR3: TGTGCCAGCAGCCATTTTCAAGCGGGATCAAACTACGAGCAGTACTTC. Protein: CASSHFQAGSNYEQYF.

The V call is TRBV5-1, the J call TRBJ2-4; D is perhaps TRBD2 (5 bases). CDR1 SGHRS and CDR2 YFSETQ come from the germline V gene. V was cut by 0 bases and J by 0 bases, with 7 bases left in between. The CDR3 is made up of 15 amino acids. CDR3 nucleotides: TGCGCCAGCAGCTTGGCGCGGGCAGCCAAAAACATTCAGTACTTC. It is translated as CASSLARAAKNIQYF.

The V gene is TRBV4-2, the J gene TRBJ2-7; D possibly matches TRBD1 or TRBD2 (8 bases each). CDR3 length: 15 amino acids. Germline V gene lookup returns CDR1 LGHNA and CDR2 YNFKEQ. Trimming stripped 4 bases from V and 5 bases from J, with 18 bases between. The CDR3 sequence is CASSPTGGTGDEQYF. The CDR3 nucleotides are TGTGCCAGCAGCCCAACGGGAGGGACAGGCGACGAGCAGTACTTC.

In this sample, this clonotype turned up a few times. V is TRBV6-5 and J is TRBJ2-1; maybe TRBD2 (6 bases). Per the germline V gene, CDR1 is MNHEY and CDR2 is SVGAGI. V lost 4 bases and J lost 0, with 10 bases in between. There are 15 residues in the CDR3. CDR3 amino acids: CASSSGTASYNEQFF. The CDR3 DNA is TGTGCCAGCAGTTCCGGGACTGCCTCCTACAATGAGCAGTTCTTC.

This clonotype was detected ten times or more. CDR3 loop: CASSPSSDSYEQYF. Written as DNA, the CDR3 is TGTGCCAGCAGCCCCAGTAGCGACTCCTACGAGCAGTACTTC. V usage is TRBV9 and J usage is TRBJ2-7; D perhaps matches TRBD2 (5 bases). From germline, CDR1 is SGDLS and CDR2 YYNGEE. This CDR3 is built from 14 residues. Trimming removed 4 bases at V and 0 bases at J, with 11 bases between.

Comment on this clonotype: The junction departs from germline at one end; a sequencing error may be responsible. This chain joins TRBV20-1 and TRBJ2-1, with 9 bases aligning to TRBD2. The CDR3 is made up of 17 amino acids. Germline loops: CDR1 DFQATT, CDR2 SNEGSKA (reference sequence). DNA for the CDR3: TGCTGTGCAAAGGGGTGTCTAGCGGGGTGCACAAACAATGAGCAGTTCTTC. Translating it yields CCAKGCLAGCTNNEQFF.

The rearrangement joins TRBV6-1 to TRBJ2-2; the D gene is possibly TRBD1 (6 bases). V lost 6 bases and J lost 3, with 11 bases in between. The CDR3 has 14 amino acids. CDR1 MNHNS and CDR2 SASEGT come from the germline V gene. This chain's CDR3 is CASRTGMDTGELFF. The CDR3, as DNA: TGTGCCAGCAGAACAGGGATGGACACCGGGGAGCTGTTTTTT.

The V gene is TRBV20-1, the J gene TRBJ2-7; D remains ambiguous. The CDR3 extends over 13 amino acids. V was trimmed by 3 bases and J by 1 base, leaving 10 bases between them. Germline loops: CDR1 DFQATT, CDR2 SNEGSKA (reference sequence). The chain's CDR3 is CSASGVRSYEQYF. CDR3 coding DNA: TGCAGTGCTAGTGGGGTTCGATCCTACGAGCAGTACTTC.